Described below is a single T cell receptor (beta chain) sequence and its context. No antigen is known for it. This sample was included in a study of CD8+CD57+ T cells in acquired aplastic anemia. Study summary: The DNA of sorted CD4+ and CD8+ cells averaged around 3 ug. Points from the study as a whole: Patients and controls shared 25 to 30 CD8+ CDR3 sequences, highly expressed in patients. A significant difference in CD8+ Simpson's diversity between patients and controls was not found.

The sequenced patients had an expansion of CD8+CD57+ cells seen by flow cytometry. No patient had been given any therapy when blood was sampled. CDR3 and TCR beta VDJ profiling relied on genomic DNA as the template. TCRdb reprocessed the reads via MiXCR and lists one record per CDR3 protein. The sample shows 200,000 to 250,000 distinct CDR3 sequences, 55% to 65% of them seen only once. Sequenced input: sorted CD4+, CD8+, or CD8+CD57+ T cells (not recorded which) from PBMCs. This clonotype was sampled from a human donor with aplastic anemia.

The CDR3 loop reads CATSSEREYEQYF. CDR3 sequence (DNA): TGTGCCACCAGCTCTGAGCGGGAATACGAGCAGTACTTC. The gene calls are TRBV15 and TRBJ2-7; TRBD2 matches 7 bases. V was pared by 5 bases and J by 4 bases, with 5 bases of the junction left unmatched. The germline V gene has CDR1 LNHNV and CDR2 YYDKDF (reference sequence). The CDR3 has 13 amino acids. Using reference TRBV15 and TRBJ2-7 for the parts outside the CDR3, the full variable domain is DAMVIQNPRYQVTQFGKPVTLSCSQTLNHNVMYWYQQKSSQAPKLLFHYYDKDFNNEADTPDNFQSRRPNTSFCFLDIRSPGLGDTAMYLCATSSEREYEQYFGPGTRLTVT.